This TCR beta chain was profiled in a study of low-dose radiotherapy and immunotherapy resistance in tumors. Trimming removed 7 bases from V and 4 bases from J; junction bases left unmatched: 6. Germline assignment: CDR1 MNHEY and CDR2 SVGEGT. The CDR3 is made up of 13 amino acids. With TRAV- and TRBV-specific primers, first-strand cDNA was made, covering the alpha and beta chains. With a constant-region primer and a V-primer adapter, TCRs were subjected to roughly 20 PCR cycles of amplification. MiXCR, applied by TCRdb to the reads, yields one record per CDR3 protein. The data hold about 82,000 distinct CDR3 sequences, with approximately 20% observed a single time. Regarding time point: before trial treatment.

The TCR was taken from a male donor with prostate cancer. This rearrangement joins TRBV6-2 or TRBV6-3 to TRBJ1-1; 7 bases are a match to TRBD1. Sequencing was performed on PBMCs, taken before treatment. CDR3 sequence: CASTKRGLTEAFF. The DNA of the CDR3 is TGTGCCAGCACCAAAAGGGGGCTCACTGAAGCTTTCTTT.